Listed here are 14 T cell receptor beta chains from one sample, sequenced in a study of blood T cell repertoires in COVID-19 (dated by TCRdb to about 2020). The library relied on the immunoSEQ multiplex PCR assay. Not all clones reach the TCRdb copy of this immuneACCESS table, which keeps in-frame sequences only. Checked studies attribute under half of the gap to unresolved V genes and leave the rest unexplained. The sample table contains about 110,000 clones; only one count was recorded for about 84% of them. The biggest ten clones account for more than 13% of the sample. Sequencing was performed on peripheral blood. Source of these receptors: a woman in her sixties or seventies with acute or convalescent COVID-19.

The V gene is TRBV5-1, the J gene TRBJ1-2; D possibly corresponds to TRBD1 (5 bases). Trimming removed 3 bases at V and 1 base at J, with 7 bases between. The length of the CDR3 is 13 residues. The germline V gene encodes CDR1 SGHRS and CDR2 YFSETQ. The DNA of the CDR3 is TGCGCCAGCAGCTACCAGGGTAACTATGGCTACACCTTC. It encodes CASSYQGNYGYTF.

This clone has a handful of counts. The CDR3 is CATSDGVYGYTF. In nucleotides, the CDR3 is TGTGCCACCAGCGATGGAGTCTATGGCTACACCTTC. The J gene is TRBJ1-2, the V gene TRBV24-1, with unresolved D. Germline loops: CDR1 KGHDR, CDR2 SFDVKD. Trimming removed 7 bases from V and 4 bases from J, with 9 bases in between. The CDR3 has 12 residues.

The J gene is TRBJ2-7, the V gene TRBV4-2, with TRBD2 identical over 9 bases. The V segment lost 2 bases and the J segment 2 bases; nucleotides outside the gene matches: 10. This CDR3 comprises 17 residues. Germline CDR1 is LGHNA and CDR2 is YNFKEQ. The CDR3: CASSQSPLTSGTYEQYF. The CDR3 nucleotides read TGTGCCAGCAGCCAAAGCCCCTTGACTAGCGGTACCTACGAGCAGTACTTC.

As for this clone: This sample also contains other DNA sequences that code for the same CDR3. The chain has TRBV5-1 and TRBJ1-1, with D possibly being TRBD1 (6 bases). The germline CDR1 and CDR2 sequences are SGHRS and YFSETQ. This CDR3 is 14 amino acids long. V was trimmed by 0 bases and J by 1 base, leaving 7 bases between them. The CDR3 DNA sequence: TGCGCCAGCAGCTTGGGGGGGCAGAACACTGAAGCTTTCTTT. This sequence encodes CASSLGGQNTEAFF.

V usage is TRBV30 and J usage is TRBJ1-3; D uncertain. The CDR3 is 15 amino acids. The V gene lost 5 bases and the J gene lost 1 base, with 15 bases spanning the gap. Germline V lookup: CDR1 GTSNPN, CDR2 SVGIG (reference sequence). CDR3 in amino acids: CAWRRLQASGNTIYF. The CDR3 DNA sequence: TGTGCCTGGCGACGCCTCCAGGCTTCTGGAAACACCATATATTTT.

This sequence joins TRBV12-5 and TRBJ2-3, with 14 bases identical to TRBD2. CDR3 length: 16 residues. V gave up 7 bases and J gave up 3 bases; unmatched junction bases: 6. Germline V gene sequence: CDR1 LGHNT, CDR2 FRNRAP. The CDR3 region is CASAMGLAGVTDTQYF. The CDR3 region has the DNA TGTGCTAGTGCCATGGGACTAGCGGGAGTGACAGATACGCAGTATTTT.

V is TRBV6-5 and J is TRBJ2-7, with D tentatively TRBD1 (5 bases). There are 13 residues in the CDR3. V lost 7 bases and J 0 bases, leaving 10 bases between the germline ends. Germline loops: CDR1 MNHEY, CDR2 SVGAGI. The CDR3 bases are TGTGCCAGCATCAAGACAGTCTCCTACGAGCAGTACTTC. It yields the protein CASIKTVSYEQYF.

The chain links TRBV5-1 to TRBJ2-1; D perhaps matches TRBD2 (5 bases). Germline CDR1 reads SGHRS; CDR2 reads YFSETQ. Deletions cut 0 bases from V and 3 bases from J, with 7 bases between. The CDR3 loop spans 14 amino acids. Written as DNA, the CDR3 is TGCGCCAGCAGCTTGGAAGAGGGCTACAATGAGCAGTTCTTC. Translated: CASSLEEGYNEQFF.

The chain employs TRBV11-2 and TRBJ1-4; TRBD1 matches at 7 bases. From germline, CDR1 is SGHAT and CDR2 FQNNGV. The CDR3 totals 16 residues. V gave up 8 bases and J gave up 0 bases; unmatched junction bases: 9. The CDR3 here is CASGGTVIATNEKLFF. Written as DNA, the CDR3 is TGTGCCAGCGGAGGGACAGTGATTGCAACTAATGAAAAACTGTTTTTT.

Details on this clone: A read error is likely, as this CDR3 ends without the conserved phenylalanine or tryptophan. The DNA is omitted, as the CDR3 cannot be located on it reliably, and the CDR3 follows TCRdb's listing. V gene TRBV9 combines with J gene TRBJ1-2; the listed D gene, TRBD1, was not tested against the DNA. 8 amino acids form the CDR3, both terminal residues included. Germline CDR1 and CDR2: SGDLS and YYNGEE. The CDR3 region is CASNRTGL.

The CDR3 nucleotides read TGTGCCAGCAGCGTCGGGACTAGCGGATACGAGCAGTACTTC. It translates to CASSVGTSGYEQYF. The chain links TRBV5-4 to TRBJ2-7; 11 positions agree with TRBD2. CDR1 and CDR2 from the germline V gene are SGHNT and YYREEE (reference sequence). Trimming took 4 bases from V and 4 from J; bases not matched to a gene: 4. The CDR3 totals 14 residues.

The CDR3 reads CSVVVANTGELFF. The CDR3 DNA reads TGCAGCGTTGTTGTCGCGAACACCGGGGAGCTGTTTTTT. This chain links TRBV29-1 with TRBJ2-2; no clear D gene. Germline values: CDR1 SQVTM, CDR2 ANQGSEA. Trimming removed 4 bases at V and 0 bases at J, with 6 bases between. The CDR3 covers 13 residues.

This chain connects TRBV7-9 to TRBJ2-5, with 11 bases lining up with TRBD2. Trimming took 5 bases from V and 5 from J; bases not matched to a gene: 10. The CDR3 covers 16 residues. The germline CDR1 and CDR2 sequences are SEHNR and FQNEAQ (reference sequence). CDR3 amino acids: CASSPNPSGRPETQYF. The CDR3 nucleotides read TGTGCCAGCAGCCCGAACCCTAGCGGGAGGCCGGAGACCCAGTACTTC.

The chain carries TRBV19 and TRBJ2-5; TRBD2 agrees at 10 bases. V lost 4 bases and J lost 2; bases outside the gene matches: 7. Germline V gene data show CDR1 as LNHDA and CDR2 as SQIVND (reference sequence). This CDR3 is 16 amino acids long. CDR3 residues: CASSKPGTSAQETQYF. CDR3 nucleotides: TGTGCCAGTAGTAAGCCCGGGACTAGCGCTCAAGAGACCCAGTACTTC.